This paragraph covers one T cell receptor (beta chain) sequence. Cells were sorted from thawed PBMC rested overnight and stained with GMM-loaded CD1B tetramer, viability dye and anti-CD3. CD1B tetramers were loaded with Rhodococcus equi-derived C32 glucose monomycolate. This sample is drawn from a study of T cells in tuberculosis. Clones were sequenced by immunoSEQ multiplex PCR, and TCRdb holds only the in-frame ones, with some missing. The repertoire holds about 88,000 clones, with roughly 91% as singletons. Sequenced material: CD1b-GMM tetramer-negative cells sorted from PBMCs. This sequence originates from an adult woman with latent tuberculosis.

CDR3 protein: CASSAGGETYEQYF. In DNA, the CDR3 is TGTGCCAGTTCTGCAGGGGGCGAAACCTACGAGCAGTACTTC. This rearrangement joins TRBV6-6 to TRBJ2-7; 8 bases agree with TRBD1. Germline V gene data show CDR1 as MNHNY and CDR2 as SVGAGI (reference sequence). J gave up 2 bases and V 9 bases, and 9 bases lay outside the gene matches. The CDR3 covers 14 residues.